This TCR beta chain was identified during a study of metastatic and nonmetastatic thyroid tumors. Turning to the study itself: Where malignant and benign thyroid patients were concerned, repertoires were compared across blood and tumor or nodule tissue.

TCRdb reanalyzed the PCR reads via MiXCR. Seen here are over 15,000 clones, 23% observed once, and the top ten hold 12%. This clone was seen repeatedly, ten times or more. This CDR3 is 14 amino acids long. The trim removed 8 bases at V and 5 bases at J, leaving 5 bases unmatched. The V gene's germline CDR1 is MNHEY and CDR2 SMNVEV (reference sequence). No treatment had been given to any patient before thyroid surgery. Specimen: tumor tissue. The rearrangement links TRBV27 to TRBJ2-1; 11 bases map to TRBD2. This receptor was obtained from a female donor with papillary thyroid cancer or a benign thyroid nodule (not recorded which). Some clones in this sample may be carry-over from other donors' samples. CDR3 residues: CASRPGLADNEQFF. DNA of the CDR3: TGTGCCAGCCGCCCGGGACTAGCGGACAATGAGCAGTTCTTC.